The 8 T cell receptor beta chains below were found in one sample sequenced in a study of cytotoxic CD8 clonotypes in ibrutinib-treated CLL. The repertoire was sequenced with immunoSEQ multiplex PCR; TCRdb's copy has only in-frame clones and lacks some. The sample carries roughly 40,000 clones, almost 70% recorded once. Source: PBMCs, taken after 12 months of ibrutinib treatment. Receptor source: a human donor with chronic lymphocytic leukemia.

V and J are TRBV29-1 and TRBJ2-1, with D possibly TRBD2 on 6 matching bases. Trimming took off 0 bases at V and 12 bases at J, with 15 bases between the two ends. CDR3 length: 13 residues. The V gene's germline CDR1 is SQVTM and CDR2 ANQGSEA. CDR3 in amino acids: CSVEDGVPGRQFF. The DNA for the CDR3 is TGCAGCGTTGAAGATGGCGTCCCCGGGAGGCAGTTCTTC.

The CDR3 here is CAISQGQTGGTEAFF. CDR3 nucleotides: TGTGCCATCAGCCAGGGACAAACCGGCGGGACTGAAGCTTTCTTT. The gene calls are TRBV10-3 and TRBJ1-1, with D possibly being TRBD1 (6 bases). Germline-derived CDR1 and CDR2 are ENHRY and SYGVKD. This CDR3 has 15 amino acids. The germline V and J ends were trimmed by 6 bases and 5 bases, with 19 bases remaining between them.

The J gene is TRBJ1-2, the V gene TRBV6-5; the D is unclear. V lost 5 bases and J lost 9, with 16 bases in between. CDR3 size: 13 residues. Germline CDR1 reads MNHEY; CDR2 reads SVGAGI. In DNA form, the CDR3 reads TGTGCCAGCAGTCAGACTGGTTTCGGGAGCTACACCTTC. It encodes CASSQTGFGSYTF.

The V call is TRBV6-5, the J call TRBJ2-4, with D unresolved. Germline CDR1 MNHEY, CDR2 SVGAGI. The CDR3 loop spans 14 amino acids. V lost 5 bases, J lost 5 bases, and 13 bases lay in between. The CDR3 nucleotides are TGTGCCAGCAGTCCCGGATCAAACCAAAACATTCAGTACTTC. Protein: CASSPGSNQNIQYF.

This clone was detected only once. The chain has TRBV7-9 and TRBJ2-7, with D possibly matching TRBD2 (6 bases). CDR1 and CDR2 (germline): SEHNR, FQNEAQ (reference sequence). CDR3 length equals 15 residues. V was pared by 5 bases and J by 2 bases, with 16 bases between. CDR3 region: CASSASGAWAYEQYF. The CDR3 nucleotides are TGTGCCAGCAGCGCATCGGGAGCGTGGGCCTACGAGCAGTACTTC.

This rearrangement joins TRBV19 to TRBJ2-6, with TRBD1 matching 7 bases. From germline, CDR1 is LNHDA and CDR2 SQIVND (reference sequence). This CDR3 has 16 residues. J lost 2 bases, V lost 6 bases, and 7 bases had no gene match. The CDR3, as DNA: TGTGCCAGTAGCGGCGACAGGGCTACTGGGGCCAACGTCCTGACTTTC. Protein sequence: CASSGDRATGANVLTF.

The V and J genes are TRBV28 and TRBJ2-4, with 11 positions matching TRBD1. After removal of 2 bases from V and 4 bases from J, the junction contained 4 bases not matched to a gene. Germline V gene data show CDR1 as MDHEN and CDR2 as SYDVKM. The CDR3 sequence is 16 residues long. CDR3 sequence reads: CASSLIGDRGKNIQYF. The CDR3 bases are TGTGCCAGCAGTTTAATAGGGGACAGGGGGAAAAACATTCAGTACTTC.

The CDR3 region is CAWRYGFNTEAFF. CDR3 bases: TGTGCCTGGAGATACGGATTCAACACTGAAGCTTTCTTT. The chain is built from TRBV30 and TRBJ1-1; D gene unclear. Trimming took off 3 bases at V and 2 bases at J, with 10 bases between the two ends. The germline CDR1 and CDR2 sequences are GTSNPN and SVGIG (reference sequence). The CDR3 sequence is 13 residues long. The whole variable domain, remainder taken from reference TRBV30 and TRBJ1-1, is SQTIHQWPATLVQPVGSPLSLECTVEGTSNPNLYWYRQAAGRGLQLLFYSVGIGQISSEVPQNLSASRPQDRQFILSSKKLLLSDSGFYLCAWRYGFNTEAFFGQGTRLTVV.